This is a list of T cell receptor beta chains from one sample in a study of shared clonotypes between healthy human individuals. TCRdb keeps only in-frame clones here, not all; method: immunoSEQ multiplex PCR. The data contain some 490,000 clones, about 78% of them singletons. Material for sequencing was PBMCs. The source is a woman between 40 and 50 years old in good health. Some clones in this sample may be carry-over from other donors' samples. The CDR3 runs from the conserved cysteine through the conserved F or W. The order of the fields is D gene, V gene, clone size, J gene, CDR3 protein, CDR3 DNA. D genes are given only for firm matches. The size entry is marked missing in some rows and otherwise reads once, few, many or a size class.

d_call: TRBD2; v_call: TRBV19; clone_size: -; j_call: TRBJ2-2; cdr3_aa: CASKAGRANTGELFF; cdr3_nt: TGTGCCAGTAAAGCGGGGAGGGCGAACACCGGGGAGCTGTTTTTT
d_call: -; v_call: TRBV28; clone_size: -; j_call: TRBJ2-2; cdr3_aa: CASSPATGTGELFF; cdr3_nt: TGTGCCAGCAGCCCCGCCACAGGGACCGGGGAGCTGTTTTTT
d_call: TRBD1; v_call: TRBV18; clone_size: -; j_call: TRBJ2-1; cdr3_aa: CASSPPGTGRNLEQFF; cdr3_nt: TGTGCCAGCTCACCACCGGGGACAGGGAGAAATCTTGAGCAGTTCTTC
d_call: TRBD1; v_call: TRBV10-1; clone_size: -; j_call: TRBJ1-1; cdr3_aa: CASSETSGQGRRNTEAFF; cdr3_nt: TGCGCCAGCAGTGAGACTTCGGGACAGGGCCGTCGAAACACTGAAGCTTTCTTT
d_call: -; v_call: TRBV29-1; clone_size: -; j_call: TRBJ2-3; cdr3_aa: CSVDEENTDTQYF; cdr3_nt: TGCAGCGTTGACGAGGAAAACACAGATACGCAGTATTTC
d_call: TRBD1; v_call: TRBV5-1; clone_size: -; j_call: TRBJ2-1; cdr3_aa: CASSFRDRYNEQFF; cdr3_nt: TGCGCCAGCAGCTTCCGGGACAGGTACAATGAGCAGTTCTTC
d_call: TRBD2; v_call: TRBV11-2; clone_size: few; j_call: TRBJ2-5; cdr3_aa: CASSLGAGTTTNQETQYF; cdr3_nt: TGTGCCAGCAGCTTAGGCGCCGGGACTACCACTAACCAAGAGACCCAGTACTTC
d_call: -; v_call: TRBV5-1; clone_size: -; j_call: TRBJ1-6; cdr3_aa: CASSRDILESYNSPLHF; cdr3_nt: TGCGCCAGCAGCCGGGACATCTTAGAGTCCTATAATTCACCCCTCCACTTT
d_call: -; v_call: TRBV5-6; clone_size: -; j_call: TRBJ2-1; cdr3_aa: CASSLFQSSYNEQFF; cdr3_nt: TGTGCCAGCAGCTTGTTCCAGAGCTCCTACAATGAGCAGTTCTTC
d_call: -; v_call: TRBV6-6; clone_size: -; j_call: TRBJ2-3; cdr3_aa: CASSYGDSFFTDTQYF; cdr3_nt: TGTGCCAGCAGTTACGGTGACTCTTTCTTCACAGATACGCAGTATTTT
d_call: TRBD2; v_call: TRBV5-6; clone_size: once; j_call: TRBJ2-1; cdr3_aa: CASSLSGSPVDEQFF; cdr3_nt: TGTGCCAGCAGCCTTAGCGGGAGTCCCGTCGATGAGCAGTTCTTC
d_call: TRBD2; v_call: TRBV7-3; clone_size: -; j_call: TRBJ2-3; cdr3_aa: CASSSLAALDTQYF; cdr3_nt: TGTGCCAGCAGCAGCCTAGCGGCCCTGGATACGCAGTATTTT
d_call: -; v_call: TRBV10-3; clone_size: -; j_call: TRBJ1-2; cdr3_aa: CAISGGQRRDYDYTF; cdr3_nt: TGTGCCATCAGTGGGGGGCAGCGCCGCGACTATGACTACACCTTC
d_call: -; v_call: TRBV10-3; clone_size: -; j_call: TRBJ1-2; cdr3_aa: CAISPGTSPIYGYTF; cdr3_nt: TGTGCCATCAGCCCCGGGACAAGTCCTATCTATGGCTACACCTTC
d_call: -; v_call: TRBV18; clone_size: -; j_call: TRBJ2-5; cdr3_aa: CASSPGQKETQYF; cdr3_nt: TGTGCCAGCTCACCAGGACAAAAAGAGACCCAGTACTTC
d_call: -; v_call: TRBV28; clone_size: -; j_call: TRBJ2-1; cdr3_aa: CASSWGLPDEQFF; cdr3_nt: TGTGCCAGCAGTTGGGGACTGCCCGATGAGCAGTTCTTC
d_call: -; v_call: TRBV19; clone_size: -; j_call: TRBJ2-2; cdr3_aa: CASSIIRHPGTGELFF; cdr3_nt: TGTGCCAGTAGTATTATTAGGCACCCGGGGACCGGGGAGCTGTTTTTT
d_call: -; v_call: TRBV18; clone_size: -; j_call: TRBJ2-6; cdr3_aa: CASSPGKAGANVLTF; cdr3_nt: TGTGCCAGCTCACCAGGAAAGGCTGGGGCCAACGTCCTGACTTTC
d_call: -; v_call: TRBV30; clone_size: -; j_call: TRBJ2-5; cdr3_aa: CAWKQVLETQYF; cdr3_nt: TGTGCCTGGAAACAAGTTTTGGAGACCCAGTACTTC
d_call: -; v_call: TRBV19; clone_size: few; j_call: TRBJ1-1; cdr3_aa: CASSPKGHTEAFF; cdr3_nt: TGTGCCAGCTCCCCAAAGGGGCACACTGAAGCTTTCTTT
d_call: -; v_call: TRBV6-1; clone_size: -; j_call: TRBJ1-2; cdr3_aa: CASSVEGRSGYTF; cdr3_nt: TGTGCCAGCAGTGTAGAGGGTAGAAGTGGCTACACCTTC
d_call: -; v_call: TRBV28; clone_size: -; j_call: TRBJ2-1; cdr3_aa: CASSLLVADEQFF; cdr3_nt: TGTGCCAGCAGTCTCCTGGTTGCCGATGAGCAGTTCTTC
d_call: -; v_call: TRBV18; clone_size: -; j_call: TRBJ1-2; cdr3_aa: CASSPAGALLDANYGYTF; cdr3_nt: TGTGCCAGCTCACCGGCAGGGGCCCTTTTAGACGCTAACTATGGCTACACCTTC
d_call: -; v_call: TRBV29-1; clone_size: many; j_call: TRBJ2-6; cdr3_aa: CSAEDYMRAGANVLTF; cdr3_nt: TGCAGCGCCGAGGACTACATGAGGGCTGGGGCCAACGTCCTGACTTTC
d_call: -; v_call: TRBV6-9; clone_size: -; j_call: TRBJ2-6; cdr3_aa: CASSQRMPYDKVGRQSRANVLTF; cdr3_nt: TGTGCCAGCAGTCAGCGAATGCCTTACGACAAAGTCGGGCGACAAAGTCGGGCCAACGTCCTGACTTTC
d_call: -; v_call: TRBV2; clone_size: -; j_call: TRBJ1-5; cdr3_aa: CASSAWGNQPQHF; cdr3_nt: TGTGCCAGCAGTGCGTGGGGCAATCAGCCCCAGCATTTT
d_call: -; v_call: TRBV7-2; clone_size: -; j_call: TRBJ2-1; cdr3_aa: CASSLLGGPTDEQFF; cdr3_nt: TGTGCCAGCAGCTTGCTGGGGGGCCCTACGGATGAGCAGTTCTTC
d_call: -; v_call: TRBV28; clone_size: -; j_call: TRBJ2-7; cdr3_aa: CASNQKTYEQYF; cdr3_nt: TGTGCCAGCAACCAGAAAACCTACGAGCAGTACTTC
d_call: -; v_call: TRBV27; clone_size: -; j_call: TRBJ2-7; cdr3_aa: CASSPLAGVYEQYF; cdr3_nt: TGTGCCAGCAGTCCCCTAGCCGGAGTCTACGAGCAGTACTTC
d_call: TRBD1; v_call: TRBV5-8; clone_size: -; j_call: TRBJ1-4; cdr3_aa: CASSPTGTEGEKLFF; cdr3_nt: TGTGCCAGCAGCCCAACCGGGACAGAGGGCGAAAAACTGTTTTTT
d_call: -; v_call: TRBV6-5; clone_size: few; j_call: TRBJ1-5; cdr3_aa: CASKDIHSNQPQHF; cdr3_nt: TGTGCCAGCAAGGACATTCATAGCAATCAGCCCCAGCATTTT
d_call: -; v_call: TRBV6-1; clone_size: -; j_call: TRBJ2-3; cdr3_aa: CASLSGSTDTQYF; cdr3_nt: TGTGCCAGCTTGAGCGGTAGCACAGATACGCAGTATTTT
d_call: -; v_call: TRBV7-7; clone_size: once; j_call: TRBJ2-1; cdr3_aa: CASSLSGNNEQFF; cdr3_nt: TGTGCTAGCAGCTTATCGGGAAACAATGAGCAGTTCTTC
d_call: TRBD1; v_call: TRBV5-1; clone_size: -; j_call: TRBJ1-1; cdr3_aa: CASFPPGQGGNTEAFF; cdr3_nt: TGCGCCAGCTTCCCTCCGGGACAGGGGGGGAACACTGAAGCTTTCTTT
d_call: -; v_call: TRBV6-6; clone_size: -; j_call: TRBJ2-7; cdr3_aa: CASSYSDEQYF; cdr3_nt: TGTGCCAGCAGTTACTCAGACGAGCAGTACTTC
d_call: TRBD1; v_call: TRBV27; clone_size: -; j_call: TRBJ2-5; cdr3_aa: CASSLWGQSQETQYF; cdr3_nt: TGTGCCAGCAGTTTATGGGGACAGTCCCAAGAGACCCAGTACTTC
d_call: -; v_call: TRBV27; clone_size: -; j_call: TRBJ2-3; cdr3_aa: CASSSYRRGNTDTQYF; cdr3_nt: TGTGCCAGCAGTTCCTACAGGCGGGGTAACACAGATACGCAGTATTTT
d_call: TRBD1; v_call: TRBV7-2; clone_size: -; j_call: TRBJ1-2; cdr3_aa: CASSLDGTAGMYGYTF; cdr3_nt: TGTGCCAGCAGCTTAGATGGGACAGCCGGAATGTATGGCTACACCTTC
d_call: -; v_call: TRBV15; clone_size: -; j_call: TRBJ2-5; cdr3_aa: CATSRSRAYPGETQYF; cdr3_nt: TGTGCCACCAGCAGGAGCCGGGCCTATCCCGGGGAGACCCAGTACTTC
d_call: TRBD2; v_call: TRBV7-2; clone_size: few; j_call: TRBJ2-1; cdr3_aa: CASSLGFRTSRRNEQFF; cdr3_nt: TGTGCCAGCAGCTTGGGGTTTAGGACTAGTCGTAGAAATGAGCAGTTCTTC
d_call: -; v_call: TRBV15; clone_size: -; j_call: TRBJ1-5; cdr3_aa: CATSRDGGGMQPQHF; cdr3_nt: TGTGCCACCAGCAGAGATGGAGGGGGAATGCAGCCCCAGCATTTT
d_call: -; v_call: TRBV7-2; clone_size: -; j_call: TRBJ1-1; cdr3_aa: CASSLWQNTEAFF; cdr3_nt: TGTGCCAGCAGCTTATGGCAGAACACTGAAGCTTTCTTT
d_call: -; v_call: TRBV7-8; clone_size: -; j_call: TRBJ2-7; cdr3_aa: CASSLEGRVYEQYF; cdr3_nt: TGTGCCAGCAGCTTAGAGGGCAGAGTCTACGAGCAGTACTTC
d_call: -; v_call: TRBV6-5; clone_size: once; j_call: TRBJ1-3; cdr3_aa: CASRRGVSGNTIYF; cdr3_nt: TGTGCCAGCAGGCGGGGAGTCTCTGGAAACACCATATATTTT
d_call: TRBD1; v_call: TRBV5-1; clone_size: -; j_call: TRBJ2-3; cdr3_aa: CASSLLSGGVGTDTQYF; cdr3_nt: TGCGCCAGCAGCTTGCTATCAGGGGGAGTGGGCACAGATACGCAGTATTTT
d_call: -; v_call: TRBV5-1; clone_size: -; j_call: TRBJ2-3; cdr3_aa: CASRLDITDTQYF; cdr3_nt: TGCGCCAGCAGACTGGACATCACAGATACGCAGTATTTT
d_call: -; v_call: TRBV7-3; clone_size: many; j_call: TRBJ2-3; cdr3_aa: CASSHPNEDTQYF; cdr3_nt: TGTGCCAGCAGCCACCCCAATGAGGATACGCAGTATTTT